The T cell receptor (beta chain) described here comes from a study of blood T cell repertoires in COVID-19. About the research overall: The United States, Italy and Spain provided the acute and convalescent COVID-19 samples. In each case, the material was cDNA or gDNA derived from T cells, B-cell-depleted T cells, or PBMCs.

Original methodology: Scientists estimated how many nucleated cells there were by amplifying reference gene primers. Produced via immunoSEQ multiplex PCR; TCRdb's table is partial and in-frame only. V and J calls and clone size follow that table, whereas D and trimming were derived from the DNA. This sample carries approximately 270,000 clones, 70% to 85% of them seen once, and the ten largest clones take approximately 0.94%. The CDR3 is 14 amino acids. J was trimmed by 10 bases and V by 5 bases; bases with no gene match: 5. From germline, CDR1 is MNHNY and CDR2 SVGAGI (reference sequence). Patients of the Seattle cohort, enrolled during active infection, were followed longitudinally.

The chain couples TRBV6-6 to TRBJ1-6; TRBD1 aligns across 10 bases. The TCR was taken from a human donor with COVID-19, enrolled during active disease. The donor label of this sample is uncertain. Input material: peripheral blood. The CDR3 loop reads CASSEDRGSSPLHF. The DNA for the CDR3 is TGTGCCAGCAGTGAGGACAGGGGGTCATCACCCCTCCACTTT.